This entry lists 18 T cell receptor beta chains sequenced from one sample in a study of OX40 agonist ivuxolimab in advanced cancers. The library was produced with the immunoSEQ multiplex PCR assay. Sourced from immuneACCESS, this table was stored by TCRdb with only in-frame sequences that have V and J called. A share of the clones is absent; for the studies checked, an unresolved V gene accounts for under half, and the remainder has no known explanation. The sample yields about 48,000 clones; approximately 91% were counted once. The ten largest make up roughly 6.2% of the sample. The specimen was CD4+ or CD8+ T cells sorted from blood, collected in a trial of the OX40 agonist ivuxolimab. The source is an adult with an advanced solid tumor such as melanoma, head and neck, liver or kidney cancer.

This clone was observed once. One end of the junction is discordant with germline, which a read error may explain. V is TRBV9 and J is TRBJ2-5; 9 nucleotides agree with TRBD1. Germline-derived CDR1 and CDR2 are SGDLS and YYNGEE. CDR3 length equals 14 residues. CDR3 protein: CANSAGTGRETQYF. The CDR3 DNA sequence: TGTGCCAACAGCGCCGGGACAGGGCGAGAGACCCAGTACTTC.

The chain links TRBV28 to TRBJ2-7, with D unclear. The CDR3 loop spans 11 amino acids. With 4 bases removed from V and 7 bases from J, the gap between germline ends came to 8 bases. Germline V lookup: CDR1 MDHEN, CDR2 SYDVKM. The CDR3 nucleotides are TGTGCCAGCAGTTGGGGTCCGGAGCAGTACTTC. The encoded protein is CASSWGPEQYF.

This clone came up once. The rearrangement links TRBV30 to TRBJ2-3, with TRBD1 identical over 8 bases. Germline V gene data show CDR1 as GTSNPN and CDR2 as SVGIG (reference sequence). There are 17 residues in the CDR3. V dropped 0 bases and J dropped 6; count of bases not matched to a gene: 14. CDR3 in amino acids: CAWSVKTGDPIYDTQYF. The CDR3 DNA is TGTGCCTGGAGTGTAAAGACAGGGGATCCTATCTACGATACGCAGTATTTT. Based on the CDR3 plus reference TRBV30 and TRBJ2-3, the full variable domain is SQTIHQWPATLVQPVGSPLSLECTVEGTSNPNLYWYRQAAGRGLQLLFYSVGIGQISSEVPQNLSASRPQDRQFILSSKKLLLSDSGFYLCAWSVKTGDPIYDTQYFGPGTRLTVL.

CDR3 DNA: TGTGCCAGCAGCGAGGGGGTATCCCAGGCTGAAAAACTGTTTTTT. This gives the protein CASSEGVSQAEKLFF. The V gene is TRBV9, the J gene TRBJ1-4; D is perhaps TRBD1 (6 bases). This CDR3 is built from 15 residues. The V and J ends lost 3 bases and 7 bases respectively, with 16 bases between them. CDR1 and CDR2 from the germline V gene are SGDLS and YYNGEE.

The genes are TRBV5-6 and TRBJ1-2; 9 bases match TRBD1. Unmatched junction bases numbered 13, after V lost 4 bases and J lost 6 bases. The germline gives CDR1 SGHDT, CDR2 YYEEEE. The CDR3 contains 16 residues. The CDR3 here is CASSDQEQGAIHGYTF. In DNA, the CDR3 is TGTGCCAGCAGCGACCAAGAACAGGGGGCGATCCATGGCTACACCTTC. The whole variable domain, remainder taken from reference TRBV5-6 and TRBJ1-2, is DAGVTQSPTHLIKTRGQQVTLRCSPKSGHDTVSWYQQALGQGPQFIFQYYEEEERQRGNFPDRFSGHQFPNYSSELNVNALLLGDSALYLCASSDQEQGAIHGYTFGSGTRLTVV.

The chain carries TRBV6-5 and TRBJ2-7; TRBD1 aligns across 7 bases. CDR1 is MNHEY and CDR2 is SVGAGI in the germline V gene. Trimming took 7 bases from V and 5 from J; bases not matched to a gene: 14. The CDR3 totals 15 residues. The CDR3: CASTLAWTGGHEQYF. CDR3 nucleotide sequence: TGTGCCAGCACCCTTGCGTGGACAGGTGGACACGAGCAGTACTTC.

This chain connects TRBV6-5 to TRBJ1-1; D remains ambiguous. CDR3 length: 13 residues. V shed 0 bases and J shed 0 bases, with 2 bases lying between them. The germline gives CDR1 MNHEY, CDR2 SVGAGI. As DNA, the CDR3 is TGTGCCAGCAGTTACTCGGTGAACACTGAAGCTTTCTTT. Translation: CASSYSVNTEAFF.

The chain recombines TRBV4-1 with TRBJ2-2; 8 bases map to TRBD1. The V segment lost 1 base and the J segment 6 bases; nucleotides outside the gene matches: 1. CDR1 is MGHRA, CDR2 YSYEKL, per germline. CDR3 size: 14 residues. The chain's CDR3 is CASSQGQGSGELFF. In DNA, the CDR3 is TGCGCCAGCAGCCAAGGACAGGGGTCCGGGGAGCTGTTTTTT.

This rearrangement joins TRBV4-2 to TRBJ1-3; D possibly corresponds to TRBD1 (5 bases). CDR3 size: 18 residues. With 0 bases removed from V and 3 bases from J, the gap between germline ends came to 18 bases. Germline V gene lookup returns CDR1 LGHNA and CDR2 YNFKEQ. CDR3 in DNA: TGTGCCAGCAGCCAAGATTGGGTCGGAGGGGTGGGTGGAAACACCATATATTTT. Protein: CASSQDWVGGVGGNTIYF.

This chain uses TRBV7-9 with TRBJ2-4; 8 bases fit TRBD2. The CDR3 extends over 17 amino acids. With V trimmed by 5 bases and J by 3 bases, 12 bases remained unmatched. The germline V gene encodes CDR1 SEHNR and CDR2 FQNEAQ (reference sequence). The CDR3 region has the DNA TGTGCCAGCAGCCGAACGGGGCGGGGGGAAGGCAAAAACATTCAGTACTTC. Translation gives CASSRTGRGEGKNIQYF.

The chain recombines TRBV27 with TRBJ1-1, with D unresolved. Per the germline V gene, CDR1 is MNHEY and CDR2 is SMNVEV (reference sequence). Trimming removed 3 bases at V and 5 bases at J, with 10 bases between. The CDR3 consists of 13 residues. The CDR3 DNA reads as TGTGCCAGCAGTTTTGGTAGTAAAACTGAAGCTTTCTTT. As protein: CASSFGSKTEAFF.

The CDR3 protein is CASSFNTQSAEAFF. The CDR3 DNA follows: TGTGCCAGCAGTTTTAACACCCAAAGTGCTGAAGCTTTCTTT. The genes are TRBV28 and TRBJ1-1; D not certain. V was shortened by 3 bases and J by 6 bases, with 14 bases between the two germline ends. The CDR3 sequence is 14 residues long. CDR1 and CDR2 from the germline V gene are MDHEN and SYDVKM. The variable domain in full, completed from reference TRBV28 and TRBJ1-1, reads DVKVTQSSRYLVKRTGEKVFLECVQDMDHENMFWYRQDPGLGLRLIYFSYDVKMKEKGDIPEGYSVSREKKERFSLILESASTNQTSMYLCASSFNTQSAEAFFGQGTRLTVV.

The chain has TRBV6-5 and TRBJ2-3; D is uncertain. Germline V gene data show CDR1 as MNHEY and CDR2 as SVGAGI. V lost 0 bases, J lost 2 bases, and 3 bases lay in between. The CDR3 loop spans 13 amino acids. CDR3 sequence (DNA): TGTGCCAGCAGTTACTCTATCACAGATACGCAGTATTTT. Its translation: CASSYSITDTQYF.

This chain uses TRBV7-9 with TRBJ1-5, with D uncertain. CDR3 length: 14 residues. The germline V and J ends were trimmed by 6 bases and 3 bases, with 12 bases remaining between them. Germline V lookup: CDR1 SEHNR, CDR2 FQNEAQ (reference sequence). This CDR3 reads CASSHDGFNQPQHF. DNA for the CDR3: TGTGCCAGCAGTCACGACGGATTCAATCAGCCCCAGCATTTT.

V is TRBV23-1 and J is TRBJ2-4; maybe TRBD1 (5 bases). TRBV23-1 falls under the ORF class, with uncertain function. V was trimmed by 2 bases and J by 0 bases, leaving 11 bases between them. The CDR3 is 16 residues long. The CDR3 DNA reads TGCGCCAGCAGTCAACCAGGGCACCTAGCCAAAAACATTCAGTACTTC. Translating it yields CASSQPGHLAKNIQYF.

The CDR3 DNA follows: TGTGCCAGCAGTCGAAGGGGGGAGGAGTATGGCTACACCTTC. As protein: CASSRRGEEYGYTF. The V and J genes are TRBV5-4 and TRBJ1-2, with D possibly being TRBD1 (6 bases). The ends were cut back, 5 bases at V and 5 bases at J, with 16 bases in the middle. Germline CDR1 reads SGHNT; CDR2 reads YYREEE (reference sequence). CDR3 size: 14 residues.

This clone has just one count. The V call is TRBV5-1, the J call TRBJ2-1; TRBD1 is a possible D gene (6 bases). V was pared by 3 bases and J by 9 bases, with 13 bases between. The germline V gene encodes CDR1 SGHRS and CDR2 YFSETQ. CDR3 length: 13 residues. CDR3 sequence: CASSSQGNPEQFF. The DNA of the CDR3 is TGCGCCAGCAGCTCTCAGGGGAATCCTGAGCAGTTCTTC.

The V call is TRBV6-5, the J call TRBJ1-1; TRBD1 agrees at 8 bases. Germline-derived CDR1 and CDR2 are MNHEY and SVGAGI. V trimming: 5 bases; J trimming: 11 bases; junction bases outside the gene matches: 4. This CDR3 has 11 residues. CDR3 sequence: CASSGRQGAFF. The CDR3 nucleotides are TGTGCCAGCAGTGGTCGACAGGGGGCTTTCTTT.